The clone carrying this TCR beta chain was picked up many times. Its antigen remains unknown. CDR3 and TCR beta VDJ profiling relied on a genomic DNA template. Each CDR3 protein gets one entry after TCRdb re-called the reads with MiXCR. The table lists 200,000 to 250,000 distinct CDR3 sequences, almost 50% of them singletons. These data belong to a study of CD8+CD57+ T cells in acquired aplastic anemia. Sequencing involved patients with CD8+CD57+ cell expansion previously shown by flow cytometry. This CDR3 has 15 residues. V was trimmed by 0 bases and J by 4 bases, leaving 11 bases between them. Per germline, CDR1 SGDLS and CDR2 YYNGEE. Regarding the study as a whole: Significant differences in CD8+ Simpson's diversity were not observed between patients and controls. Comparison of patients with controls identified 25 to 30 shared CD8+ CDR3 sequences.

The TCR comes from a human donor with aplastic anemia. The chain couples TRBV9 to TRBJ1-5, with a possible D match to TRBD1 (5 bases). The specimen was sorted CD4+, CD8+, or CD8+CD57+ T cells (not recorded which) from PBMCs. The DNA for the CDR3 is TGTGCCAGCAGCGTAGGGGGGTCTGAAAATCAGCCCCAGCATTTT. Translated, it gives CASSVGGSENQPQHF.